Below, 11 T cell receptor beta chains from the same sample are listed, as sequenced in a study of graft-versus-host responses after intestinal transplantation. Sequencing used immunoSEQ multiplex PCR; TCRdb keeps in-frame clones, though not all of them. This sample has some 40,000 clones; 93% occur once, and the top ten carry 20% to 25%. No antigen has been identified for these receptors. The sample consisted of unstimulated CD8+ T cells sorted from spleen or lymph node cells, taken before transplant. These receptors all come from a human donor who was the organ donor for an intestinal transplant.

Worth noting for this clone: The sample has other DNA sequences that encode this CDR3 too. J is TRBJ2-1 and V is TRBV7-9; TRBD2 agrees at 10 bases. Unmatched junction bases numbered 7, after V lost 5 bases and J lost 0 bases. The CDR3 has 17 amino acids. Looked up from germline, CDR1 is SEHNR and CDR2 is FQNEAQ (reference sequence). The CDR3 DNA follows: TGTGCCAGCAGCCTAACTAGCGGGGTAAACTCCTACAATGAGCAGTTCTTC. The encoded protein is CASSLTSGVNSYNEQFF.

In its sample, this clone is large. This rearrangement joins TRBV9 to TRBJ2-3, with a tentative D call TRBD2 (5 bases). Trimming removed 4 bases from V and 0 bases from J, with 12 bases in between. Germline lookup yields CDR1 SGDLS and CDR2 YYNGEE. CDR3 length: 15 residues. CDR3 loop: CASSTWTASTDTQYF. CDR3 sequence (DNA): TGTGCCAGCAGCACATGGACTGCTAGCACAGATACGCAGTATTTT.

This clone was seen just once. J is TRBJ1-4 and V is TRBV29-1; D ambiguous. Germline V gene data show CDR1 as SQVTM and CDR2 as ANQGSEA. This CDR3 comprises 16 residues. V lost 0 bases, J lost 0 bases, and 11 bases lay in between. In nucleotides, the CDR3 is TGCAGCGTTGAAGACCCCTTGGATCCAACTAATGAAAAACTGTTTTTT. It codes for CSVEDPLDPTNEKLFF.

The chain combines TRBV7-9 with TRBJ2-5, with D maybe TRBD2 (5 bases). CDR1 and CDR2 (germline): SEHNR, FQNEAQ (reference sequence). V lost 5 bases, J lost 2 bases, and 18 bases lay in between. This CDR3 has 16 residues. The CDR3 bases are TGTGCCAGCAGCCTAGAACTCGCGACTATTCAAGAGACCCAGTACTTC. Translation gives CASSLELATIQETQYF.

This clone was detected once. This chain joins TRBV4-3 and TRBJ2-7; no clear D. The CDR3 contains 13 residues. With 0 bases removed from V and 4 bases from J, the gap between germline ends came to 7 bases. Germline-derived CDR1 and CDR2 are LGHNA and YSLEER. The CDR3 spells CASSQDAGYEQYF. In nucleotides, the CDR3 is TGCGCCAGCAGCCAAGATGCTGGGTACGAGCAGTACTTC.

A note on this clone: One end of the junction is discordant with germline, which a read error may explain. The chain couples TRBV5-4 to TRBJ2-7, with D possibly matching TRBD2 (5 bases). The CDR3 loop spans 14 amino acids. Germline V gives CDR1 SGHNT, CDR2 YYREEE (reference sequence). In DNA, the CDR3 is TGCGCCAGCAGCCAAGAGGGCAGTTCCTACGAGCAGTACTTC. Amino acids: CASSQEGSSYEQYF.

This clone was counted a single time. V is TRBV4-2 and J is TRBJ1-2, with D uncertain. Germline V gene sequence: CDR1 LGHNA, CDR2 YNFKEQ. The CDR3 is made up of 14 amino acids. V was cut by 0 bases and J by 2 bases, with 7 bases left in between. The CDR3 nucleotides are TGTGCCAGCAGCCAAGAGTTCCCCAACTATGGCTACACCTTC. This sequence encodes CASSQEFPNYGYTF.

The chain carries TRBV6-1 and TRBJ2-5; D is perhaps TRBD2 (5 bases). V shed 2 bases and J shed 5 bases, with 12 bases lying between them. The V gene's germline CDR1 is MNHNS and CDR2 SASEGT. The CDR3 contains 14 residues. Written as DNA, the CDR3 is TGTGCCAGCAGTGAATATGGGAGCAGGGAGACCCAGTACTTC. The encoded protein is CASSEYGSRETQYF.

The genes are TRBV5-1 and TRBJ1-1, with D possibly matching TRBD1 (5 bases). Germline V gene data show CDR1 as SGHRS and CDR2 as YFSETQ. The CDR3 runs 16 residues. Trimming stripped 0 bases from V and 5 bases from J, with 17 bases between. In nucleotides, the CDR3 is TGCGCCAGCAGCTTGGCCGTAGTCCCAAGGGGAACTGAAGCTTTCTTT. Protein product: CASSLAVVPRGTEAFF. The full variable domain, in which reference TRBV5-1 and TRBJ1-1 provide the parts outside the CDR3, is KAGVTQTPRYLIKTRGQQVTLSCSPISGHRSVSWYQQTPGQGLQFLFEYFSETQRNKGNFPGRFSGRQFSNSRSEMNVSTLELGDSALYLCASSLAVVPRGTEAFFGQGTRLTVV.

V is TRBV5-4 and J is TRBJ2-3; 12 bases map to TRBD2. The germline gives CDR1 SGHNT, CDR2 YYREEE (reference sequence). J gave up 5 bases and V 1 base, and 8 bases lay outside the gene matches. The CDR3 covers 17 residues. CDR3 protein: CASSLWASGRGGDTQYF. Written as DNA, the CDR3 is TGTGCCAGCAGCTTGTGGGCTAGCGGGAGGGGGGGAGATACGCAGTATTTT.

This rearrangement joins TRBV5-1 to TRBJ2-1; D gene unclear. V was trimmed by 0 bases and J by 1 base, leaving 5 bases between them. CDR3 length equals 14 residues. Germline lookup yields CDR1 SGHRS and CDR2 YFSETQ. CDR3 protein: CASSLGPSYNEQFF. In DNA, the CDR3 is TGCGCCAGCAGCTTGGGACCATCCTACAATGAGCAGTTCTTC.